Detailed here is one T cell receptor beta chain. CDR3 length: 17 amino acids. The ends lost 6 bases at V and 0 bases at J; junction bases unmatched: 8. Germline CDR1 reads SNHLY; CDR2 reads FYNNEI. The data were taken from a study of blood T cells in healthy people across ages. The second PCR ran roughly 6 to 11 cycles with a sample-barcoded 5' primer and J-beta primers. TCRdb analysed the 5' RACE reads with MiXCR anew, one entry per CDR3 protein. The table has about 1.4 million distinct CDR3 sequences, roughly 59% seen once. V and J are TRBV2 and TRBJ2-6; 7 bases map to TRBD1. The specimen sequenced was blood. This TCR was recovered from a young man in good health. The CDR3, as DNA: TGTGCCAGCAGCACAGGGGTCGGACGCTCTGGGGCCAACGTCCTGACTTTC. This translates into CASSTGVGRSGANVLTF.